The rows below give T cell receptor beta chains drawn from one sample of a study of T cell repertoires in cytomegalovirus infection. A single record per CDR3 protein comes from TCRdb applying MiXCR to the reads. Among some 700,000 distinct CDR3 sequences, 35% to 45% were seen once, and the ten largest hold about 2.8%. Sequencing was carried out using PBMCs. The source is a human donor in good health (CMV status not recorded). Some clones in this sample may be carry-over from other donors' samples. Each CDR3 is given with its conserved first and last residue. Each record gives: J gene, clone size, V gene, D gene, CDR3 length, CDR3 protein, CDR3 DNA. The D gene is left open where the match is weak. Clone size is not always given. Where it is, it says once, few, many or a class for expanded clones.

>TRBJ1-2|-|TRBV27|-|13
CASSDSLLDGYTF
TGTGCCAGCAGTGACAGCCTCCTGGATGGCTACACCTTC
>TRBJ2-3|-|TRBV27|TRBD2|16
CASSPETSGGEDTQYF
TGTGCCAGCAGTCCCGAGACTAGCGGGGGTGAAGATACGCAGTATTTT
>TRBJ2-3|few|TRBV6-1|-|13
CASTNGRTDTQYF
TGTGCCAGCACCAACGGCCGCACAGATACGCAGTATTTT
>TRBJ2-5|few|TRBV19|-|13
CASSWTEQETQYF
TGTGCCAGTAGTTGGACAGAACAAGAGACCCAGTACTTC
>TRBJ2-7|-|TRBV4-1|-|15
CASSRPGGSQGEQYF
TGCGCCAGCAGCCGACCGGGCGGGTCACAAGGCGAGCAGTACTTC
>TRBJ1-6|few|TRBV25-1|-|14
CASSDLERNSPLHF
TGTGCCAGCAGTGATTTAGAGAGAAATTCACCCCTCCACTTT
>TRBJ2-5|few|TRBV7-3|TRBD2|14
CASSSETSGGAQYF
TGTGCCAGCAGCTCCGAAACTAGCGGGGGGGCCCAGTACTTC
>TRBJ2-1|-|TRBV28|-|16
CASPPQGVSSYNEQLF
TGTGCCAGCCCTCCTCAGGGAGTCAGCTCCTACAATGAGCAGTTGTTC
>TRBJ1-1|-|TRBV15|-|14
CATSTRGQNTEAFF
TGTGCCACCAGCACCAGAGGACAGAACACTGAAGCTTTCTTT
>TRBJ1-6|once|TRBV11-2|-|15
CASGSISSYNSTLHF
TGTGCCAGCGGCTCGATAAGCTCCTATAATTCAACCCTCCACTTT
>TRBJ2-1|many|TRBV7-2|TRBD2|15
CASSSAGGPGNEQFF
TGTGCCAGCAGCTCCGCGGGGGGGCCAGGGAATGAGCAGTTCTTC
>TRBJ1-2|-|TRBV28|-|14
CASSSPGVNYGYTF
TGTGCCAGCAGTTCCCCGGGAGTTAACTATGGCTACACCTTC
>TRBJ1-3|-|TRBV7-9|-|15
CASSFFPSSGNTIYF
TGTGCCAGCAGCTTTTTTCCTAGCTCTGGAAACACCATATATTTT
>TRBJ1-5|-|TRBV20-1|-|16
CSARRSTSNSNQPQHF
TGCAGTGCTAGGCGGTCTACATCTAATAGCAATCAGCCCCAGCATTTT
>TRBJ1-2|-|TRBV19|-|15
CASSIESTGRYGYTF
TGTGCCAGTAGTATAGAGTCCACGGGACGGTATGGCTACACCTTC
>TRBJ1-2|-|TRBV19|-|14
CASSIHKGSDGYTF
TGTGCCAGTAGTATTCATAAGGGGTCGGATGGCTACACCTTC
>TRBJ1-4|-|TRBV28|-|15
CASSLSGGGNEKLFF
TGTGCCAGCAGTTTATCCGGGGGTGGGAATGAAAAACTGTTTTTT
>TRBJ1-2|-|TRBV5-5|TRBD1|17
CASSLSTLGQGADGYTF
TGTGCCAGCAGCTTGTCAACCCTGGGACAGGGGGCGGATGGCTACACCTTC
>TRBJ1-1|-|TRBV6-2/TRBV6-3|-|13
CASSYRTVPSAFF
TGTGCCAGCAGTTACCGGACCGTTCCATCAGCTTTCTTT
>TRBJ1-1|many|TRBV7-8|-|13
CASNLAYSTEAFF
TGTGCCAGCAACTTAGCCTATTCCACTGAAGCTTTCTTT
>TRBJ2-3|few|TRBV2|-|16
CASSESGGLRTDTQYF
TGTGCCAGCAGTGAGTCGGGCGGTCTTCGTACAGATACGCAGTATTTT
>TRBJ1-1|-|TRBV28|-|11
CASSLEDAAFF
TGTGCCAGCAGTTTAGAGGATGCGGCTTTCTTT
>TRBJ1-6|few|TRBV3-1|-|15
CASSLVDSYNSPLHF
TGTGCCAGCAGCTTAGTTGACAGCTATAATTCACCCCTCCACTTT
>TRBJ2-7|few|TRBV4-2|-|14
CASSQDPSSYEQYF
TGTGCCAGCAGCCAAGATCCTAGCTCCTACGAGCAGTACTTC
>TRBJ1-1|-|TRBV28|TRBD1|13
CASRRQGATEAFF
TGTGCCAGCCGTCGACAGGGAGCAACTGAAGCTTTCTTT
>TRBJ1-3|few|TRBV6-5|-|14
CASSFGQSGNTIYF
TGTGCCAGCAGCTTCGGACAGTCTGGAAACACCATATATTTT
>TRBJ2-7|-|TRBV6-8|-|15
CASSYSSRESYEQYF
TGTGCCAGCAGTTACTCGAGCCGGGAGTCCTACGAGCAGTACTTC
>TRBJ2-1|few|TRBV5-6|TRBD1|17
CASSLDNWTGLYNEQFF
TGTGCCAGCAGCCTAGACAATTGGACAGGGCTGTACAATGAGCAGTTCTTC
>TRBJ1-5|-|TRBV4-1|-|14
CASSLQRSNQPQHF
TGCGCCAGCAGCCTTCAACGGAGCAATCAGCCCCAGCATTTT
>TRBJ2-3|-|TRBV15|-|16
CATSRDRGSGTDTQYF
TGTGCCACCAGCAGAGATCGGGGTAGCGGCACAGATACGCAGTATTTT
>TRBJ1-2|few|TRBV27|TRBD1|15
CASSLQGQGTYGYTF
TGTGCCAGCAGTTTACAGGGACAGGGGACCTATGGCTACACCTTC
>TRBJ1-4|few|TRBV11-2|TRBD1|15
CASQSQGAQDEKLFF
TGTGCCAGCCAATCGCAGGGGGCGCAGGATGAAAAACTGTTTTTT
>TRBJ1-2|few|TRBV12-3/TRBV12-4|TRBD1|15
CASSRPQGQGYGYTF
TGTGCCAGCAGTCGTCCGCAGGGACAGGGCTATGGCTACACCTTC
>TRBJ1-5|once|TRBV2|-|15
CASSGELGSNQPQHF
TGTGCCAGCAGTGGGGAGCTAGGCAGCAATCAGCCCCAGCATTTT
>TRBJ2-1|few|TRBV7-2|TRBD2|17
CASSWVLAGGATNEQFF
TGTGCCAGCAGCTGGGTACTCGCGGGAGGTGCCACCAATGAGCAGTTCTTC
>TRBJ2-5|-|TRBV10-3|-|13
CAISEARKETQYF
TGTGCCATCAGTGAGGCGAGGAAAGAGACCCAGTACTTC
>TRBJ2-5|few|TRBV25-1|-|12
CASSEAGTPVYF
TGTGCCAGCAGTGAAGCCGGGACACCAGTGTACTTC
>TRBJ2-2|-|TRBV2|TRBD1|15
CASTQGQGATGELFF
TGTGCCAGCACCCAGGGACAGGGAGCCACCGGGGAGCTGTTTTTT
>TRBJ2-5|-|TRBV28|-|13
CASTPSVRETQYF
TGTGCCAGCACCCCCAGTGTCAGAGAGACCCAGTACTTC
>TRBJ1-1|-|TRBV11-3|-|13
CSSSWTSRAEAFF
TGTTCCAGCAGTTGGACCTCGAGGGCTGAAGCTTTCTTT
>TRBJ1-1|-|TRBV11-2|-|14
CASSPRKPGAEAFF
TGTGCCAGCAGCCCCCGTAAACCTGGGGCTGAAGCTTTCTTT
>TRBJ2-3|few|TRBV7-2|-|17
CASSLGRGRARTDTQYF
TGTGCCAGCAGCTTAGGGCGAGGGCGGGCCCGCACAGATACGCAGTATTTT
>TRBJ2-7|-|TRBV11-3|TRBD2|15
CASSLTGTSFHEQYF
TGTGCCAGCAGTTTAACCGGGACTAGCTTCCACGAGCAGTACTTC
>TRBJ1-5|-|TRBV5-1|-|15
CASSLEAGFNQPQHF
TGCGCCAGCAGCTTGGAGGCAGGGTTCAATCAGCCCCAGCATTTT
>TRBJ1-3|-|TRBV2|TRBD1|16
CASSYRTGTSGNTIYF
TGTGCCAGCAGTTATCGGACAGGGACCTCTGGAAACACCATATATTTT
>TRBJ2-5|-|TRBV5-1|TRBD2|16
CASSAGLAGYQETPYF
TGCGCCAGCAGCGCCGGACTAGCGGGCTACCAAGAGACCCCGTACTTC
>TRBJ2-7|many|TRBV7-2|TRBD1|15
CASSRTGTGYHEQYF
TGTGCCAGCAGCCGTACCGGGACAGGGTACCACGAGCAGTACTTC
>TRBJ2-6|once|TRBV12-3/TRBV12-4|-|16
CASSLNEALSIYVLTF
TGTGCCAGCAGTTTAAATGAGGCCCTTTCAATCTACGTCCTGACTTTC
>TRBJ2-3|many|TRBV6-6|-|12
CASSYPQDTQYF
TGTGCCAGCAGTTACCCCCAAGATACGCAGTATTTT
>TRBJ1-5|-|TRBV6-6|TRBD1|13
CASRDTGGQPQHF
TGTGCCAGCAGAGATACAGGGGGTCAGCCCCAGCATTTT
>TRBJ1-1|-|TRBV4-1|-|14
CSSSPPGDGSEAFF
TGCTCCAGCAGCCCCCCCGGGGACGGGAGTGAAGCTTTCTTT
>TRBJ1-1|few|TRBV7-9|TRBD1|16
CASSPPWGQGLTEAFF
TGTGCCAGCAGCCCACCTTGGGGACAGGGGTTAACTGAAGCTTTCTTT